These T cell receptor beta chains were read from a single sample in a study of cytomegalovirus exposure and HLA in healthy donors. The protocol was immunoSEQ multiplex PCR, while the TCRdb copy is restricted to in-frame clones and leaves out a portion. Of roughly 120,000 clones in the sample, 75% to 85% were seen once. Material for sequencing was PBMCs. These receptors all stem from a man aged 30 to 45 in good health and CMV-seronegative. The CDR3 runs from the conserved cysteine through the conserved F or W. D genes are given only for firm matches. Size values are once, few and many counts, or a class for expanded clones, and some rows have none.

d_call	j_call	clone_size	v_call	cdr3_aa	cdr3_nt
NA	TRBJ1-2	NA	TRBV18	CASSPDFTNYGYTF	TGTGCCAGCTCACCGGACTTTACTAACTATGGCTACACCTTC
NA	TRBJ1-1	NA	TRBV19	CASSIGFGSRGTEAFF	TGTGCCAGTAGTATCGGGTTTGGCTCCCGAGGCACTGAAGCTTTCTTT
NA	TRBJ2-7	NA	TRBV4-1	CASSEFGGVKSYEQYF	TGCGCCAGCTCTGAATTCGGCGGGGTAAAATCCTACGAGCAGTACTTC
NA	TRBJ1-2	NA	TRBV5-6	CASSDNTGNLNYGYTF	TGTGCCAGCAGCGATAACACGGGGAACCTTAACTATGGCTACACCTTC
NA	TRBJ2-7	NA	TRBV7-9	CASSNYIKSSYEQYF	TGTGCCAGCAGCAATTATATCAAGAGCTCCTACGAGCAGTACTTC
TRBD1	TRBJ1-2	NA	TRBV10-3	CAIPADGQGDGNYGYTF	TGTGCCATCCCGGCCGACGGACAGGGGGATGGTAACTATGGCTACACCTTC
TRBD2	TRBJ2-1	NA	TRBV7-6	CASSLWTSGSYNEQFF	TGTGCCAGCAGCCTGTGGACTAGCGGCTCCTACAATGAGCAGTTCTTC
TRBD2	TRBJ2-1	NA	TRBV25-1	CASSDRGLADNEQFF	TGTGCCAGCAGTGACAGAGGACTAGCTGACAATGAGCAGTTCTTC
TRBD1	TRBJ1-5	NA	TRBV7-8	CASSLGDRDGRQPQHF	TGTGCCAGCAGCTTAGGGGACAGGGACGGCCGTCAGCCCCAGCATTTT
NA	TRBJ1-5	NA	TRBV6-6	CATGGDAYQPQHF	TGTGCCACCGGGGGGGATGCGTATCAGCCCCAGCATTTT
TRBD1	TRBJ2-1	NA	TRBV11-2	CASSLIRDRTYNEQFF	TGTGCCAGCAGCCTGATCCGGGACAGAACCTACAATGAGCAGTTCTTC
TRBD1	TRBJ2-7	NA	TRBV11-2	CASSGTGTGDYEQYF	TGTGCCAGCAGCGGAACTGGGACAGGGGACTACGAGCAGTACTTC
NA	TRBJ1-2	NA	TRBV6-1	CASSEYGSSPLYYGYTF	TGTGCCAGCAGTGAATACGGATCTAGCCCACTATACTATGGCTACACCTTC
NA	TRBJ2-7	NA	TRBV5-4	CASSLDPGLYYEQYF	TGTGCCAGCAGCTTGGACCCCGGACTGTACTACGAGCAGTACTTC
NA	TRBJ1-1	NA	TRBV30	CAWQTGEGAFF	TGTGCCTGGCAAACGGGGGAGGGAGCTTTCTTT
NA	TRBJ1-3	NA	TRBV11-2	CASSLVQGGNTIYF	TGTGCCAGCAGCTTAGTTCAGGGTGGAAACACCATATATTTT
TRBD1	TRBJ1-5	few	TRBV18	CASSPPLGTGGLSKPQNF	TGTGCCAGCTCACCACCTTTAGGGACAGGGGGCCTTAGTAAGCCCCAGAATTTT
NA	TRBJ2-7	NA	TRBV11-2	CASSPDPGGAYEQYF	TGTGCCAGCAGCCCCGATCCCGGGGGAGCCTACGAGCAGTACTTC
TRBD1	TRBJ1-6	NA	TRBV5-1	CASSPGQGATNSPLHF	TGCGCCAGCAGCCCCGGACAGGGCGCTACGAATTCACCCCTCCACTTT
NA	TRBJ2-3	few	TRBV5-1	CASSPGGHGEDTQYF	TGCGCCAGCAGCCCCGGAGGTCATGGGGAAGATACGCAGTATTTT
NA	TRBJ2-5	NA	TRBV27	CASSAGNGGRETQYF	TGTGCCAGCAGTGCGGGAAATGGGGGTAGGGAGACCCAGTACTTC
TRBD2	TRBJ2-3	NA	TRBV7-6	CASSLEFRLAGERADTQYF	TGTGCCAGCAGCTTAGAATTTCGGCTAGCGGGTGAAAGGGCAGATACGCAGTATTTT
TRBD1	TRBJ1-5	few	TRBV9	CASSVGQGAEQPQHF	TGTGCCAGCAGCGTAGGACAGGGGGCGGAACAGCCCCAGCATTTT
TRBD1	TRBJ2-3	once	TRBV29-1	CSVATGSTDTQYF	TGCAGCGTCGCGACAGGGAGCACAGATACGCAGTATTTT
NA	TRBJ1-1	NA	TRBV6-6	CASSPGTHNTEAFF	TGTGCCAGCAGTCCCGGGACACATAACACTGAAGCTTTCTTT
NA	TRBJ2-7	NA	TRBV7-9	CASSQTSYEQYF	TGTGCCAGCAGCCAGACTAGCTACGAGCAGTACTTC
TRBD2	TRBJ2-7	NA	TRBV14	CASSQGYDGTSTNYEQYF	TGTGCCAGCAGCCAAGGGTATGACGGGACTAGCACCAACTACGAGCAGTACTTC
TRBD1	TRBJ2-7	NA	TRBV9	CASSFGTGLAYEQYF	TGTGCCAGCAGCTTCGGGACAGGGTTAGCCTACGAGCAGTACTTC
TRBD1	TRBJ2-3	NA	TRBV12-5	CASGPQYGRDRETDTQYF	TGTGCTAGTGGTCCCCAATACGGCCGGGACAGGGAGACAGATACGCAGTATTTT
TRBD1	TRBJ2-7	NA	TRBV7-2	CASTTGQGHYEQYF	TGTGCCAGCACCACGGGACAGGGTCATTACGAGCAGTACTTC
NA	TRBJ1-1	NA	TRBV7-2	CASSSLDFDSEAFF	TGTGCCAGCAGCTCCCTAGACTTTGACAGTGAAGCTTTCTTT
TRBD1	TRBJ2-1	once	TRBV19	CATDRDRNEQFF	TGTGCCACTGACAGGGATAGGAATGAGCAGTTCTTC
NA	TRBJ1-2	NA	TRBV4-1	CASSQDRQAVGYTF	TGCGCCAGCAGCCAAGATCGACAGGCTGTAGGCTACACCTTC
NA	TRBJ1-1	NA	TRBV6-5	CASSRWREGTEAFF	TGTGCCAGCTCCCGATGGAGGGAAGGGACTGAAGCTTTCTTT
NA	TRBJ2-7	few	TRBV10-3	CAINPARGAYEQYF	TGTGCCATCAACCCCGCCAGGGGGGCTTACGAGCAGTACTTC
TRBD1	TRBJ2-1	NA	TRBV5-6	CASSSPYSTGWDHNEQFF	TGTGCCAGCAGCTCACCCTACTCGACAGGGTGGGACCACAATGAGCAGTTCTTC
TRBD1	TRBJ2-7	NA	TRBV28	CAGQAVYEQYF	TGTGCCGGACAGGCGGTCTACGAGCAGTACTTC
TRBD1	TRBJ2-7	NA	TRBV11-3	CASRPRTGVGYEQYF	TGTGCCAGCAGGCCAAGGACAGGGGTCGGCTACGAGCAGTACTTC
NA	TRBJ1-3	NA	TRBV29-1	CSVETSGNTIYF	TGCAGCGTTGAGACATCTGGAAACACCATATATTTT
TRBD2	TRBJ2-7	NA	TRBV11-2	CASSPLAGPSYEQYF	TGTGCCAGCAGCCCTTTAGCGGGCCCCTCCTACGAGCAGTACTTC
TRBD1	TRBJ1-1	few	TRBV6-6	CASRIQGAQGEAFF	TGTGCCAGCAGAATACAGGGGGCGCAAGGTGAAGCTTTCTTT
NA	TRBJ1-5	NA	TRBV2	CASSASQYSNQPQHF	TGTGCCAGCAGCGCCTCACAGTATAGCAATCAGCCCCAGCATTTT
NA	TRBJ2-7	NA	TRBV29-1	CSVDQARGRSYEQYF	TGCAGCGTTGACCAGGCCCGGGGTAGGTCCTACGAGCAGTACTTC
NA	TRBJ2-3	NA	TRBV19	CASSMGAITRTDTQYF	TGTGCCAGTAGTATGGGCGCAATAACCCGCACAGATACGCAGTATTTT
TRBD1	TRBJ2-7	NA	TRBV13	CASSNRRQGLYEQYF	TGTGCCAGCAGCAACCGCCGACAGGGGTTGTACGAGCAGTACTTC
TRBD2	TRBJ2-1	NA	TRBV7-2	CASSPYIGTSGYNEQFF	TGTGCCAGCAGCCCCTACATCGGGACTAGTGGCTACAATGAGCAGTTCTTC
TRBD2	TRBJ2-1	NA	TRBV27	CASSLSPSLLAGPLYNEQFF	TGTGCCAGCAGTTTAAGCCCCTCGTTGCTAGCGGGACCTCTCTACAATGAGCAGTTCTTC
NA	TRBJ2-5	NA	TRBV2	CASSEGGYVSETQYF	TGTGCCAGCAGTGAAGGGGGCTATGTTTCAGAGACCCAGTACTTC
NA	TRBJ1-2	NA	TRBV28	CASSLSSAGSKGYTF	TGTGCCAGCAGTTTATCGTCGGCAGGTAGTAAAGGCTACACCTTC
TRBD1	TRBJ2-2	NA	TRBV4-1	CASSQGASRTGRGELFF	TGCGCCAGCAGCCAGGGAGCTAGTCGGACAGGGCGTGGGGAGCTGTTTTTT
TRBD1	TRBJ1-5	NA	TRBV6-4	CASSGDRGQPQHF	TGTGCCAGCAGCGGGGACAGGGGGCAGCCCCAGCATTTT
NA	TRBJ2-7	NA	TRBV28	CASSTQSGVEEQYF	TGTGCCAGCAGTACTCAATCGGGGGTGGAGGAGCAGTACTTC
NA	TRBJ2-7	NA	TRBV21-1	CASSKGQTSSRKEQYF	TGTGCCAGCAGCAAAGGACAGACGAGCTCCCGCAAAGAGCAGTACTTC
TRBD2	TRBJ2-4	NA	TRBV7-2	CASSLVSSGRAKNIQYF	TGTGCCAGCAGCTTAGTTTCTAGCGGGAGAGCCAAAAACATTCAGTACTTC
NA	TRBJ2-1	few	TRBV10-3	CAISHPGAYNEQFF	TGTGCCATCAGCCACCCCGGGGCCTACAATGAGCAGTTCTTC
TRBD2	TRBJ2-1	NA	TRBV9	CASSVRASGLLNEQFF	TGTGCCAGCAGCGTTCGGGCTAGCGGGTTACTCAATGAGCAGTTCTTC